Below, 15 T cell receptor beta chains from the same sample are listed, as sequenced in a study of vaccination effects on CD4 cells after COVID-19. The culture ran for less than 12 days, and then CD4+ T cells were isolated. Participants got two doses of BNT162b2 or mRNA-1273 vaccine. Their antigens remain unidentified. Assay used: immunoSEQ multiplex PCR; TCRdb lists only in-frame clones, some missing. Of more than 60,000 clones listed, about 74% are singletons. The input for sequencing was CD4+ T cells from PBMCs cultured without peptide, taken after COVID-19 vaccination. Receptor source: a human donor who received a COVID-19 vaccine.

In its sample, this clone was seen a few times. The gene calls are TRBV28 and TRBJ1-5; 7 nucleotides line up with TRBD1. V trimming: 5 bases; J trimming: 3 bases; junction bases outside the gene matches: 4. The CDR3 runs to 14 residues. Germline V gene lookup returns CDR1 MDHEN and CDR2 SYDVKM. CDR3 sequence reads: CASSLGQFNQPQHF. The CDR3 DNA follows: TGTGCCAGCAGTCTGGGACAGTTCAATCAGCCCCAGCATTTT.

The gene calls are TRBV3-1 (or the pseudogene TRBV3-2) and TRBJ2-5; D is unresolved. Germline CDR1 reads LGHDT; CDR2 reads YNNKEL (reference sequence). Trimming pared 3 bases from V and 7 bases from J, leaving 9 bases between. There are 12 residues in the CDR3. CDR3 coding DNA: TGTGCCAGCAGCCAGCAGCTTGCGACCCAGTACTTC. It translates to CASSQQLATQYF.

This rearrangement joins TRBV19 to TRBJ1-2; 7 bases fit TRBD1. CDR3 length: 11 residues. The germline CDR1 and CDR2 sequences are LNHDA and SQIVND (reference sequence). V lost 6 bases to trimming and J lost 8 bases; unmatched junction nucleotides: 3. In DNA form, the CDR3 reads TGTGCCAGTAGCATCAGGGGGGGCTACACCTTC. Translated: CASSIRGGYTF.

The chain carries TRBV20-1 and TRBJ2-2; 9 bases are a match to TRBD2. The V segment lost 3 bases and the J segment 6 bases; nucleotides outside the gene matches: 5. This CDR3 region has 14 residues. In germline, CDR1 is DFQATT, CDR2 SNEGSKA (reference sequence). As DNA, the CDR3 is TGCAGTGCTAGTGTCCCTAGCGGGGCCGGGGAGCTGTTTTTT. Amino acid sequence: CSASVPSGAGELFF.

In this sample, this clone turned up a few times. V is TRBV19 and J is TRBJ1-5; TRBD1 is a possible D gene (5 bases). Germline loops: CDR1 LNHDA, CDR2 SQIVND (reference sequence). Trimming removed 6 bases from V and 2 bases from J, with 8 bases in between. This CDR3 is 13 amino acids long. The CDR3 here is CASRRDRNQPQHF. In DNA, the CDR3 is TGTGCCAGTAGGAGGGACCGCAATCAGCCCCAGCATTTT.

This chain uses TRBV13 with TRBJ2-1, with D unclear. The CDR3 loop spans 13 amino acids. Per the germline V gene, CDR1 is PRHDT and CDR2 is FYEKMQ (reference sequence). With 0 bases removed from V and 5 bases from J, the gap between germline ends came to 5 bases. CDR3 sequence reads: CASSLGPDNEQFF. Here the CDR3 DNA reads TGTGCCAGCAGCTTAGGCCCTGACAATGAGCAGTTCTTC.

The chain is built from TRBV7-2 and TRBJ2-3, with D perhaps matching TRBD2 (6 bases). The CDR3 length is 15 residues. CDR1 is SGHTA and CDR2 is FQGNSA in the germline V gene. With 5 bases removed from V and 1 base from J, the gap between germline ends came to 13 bases. CDR3: CASSDNGGGTDTQYF. The CDR3 DNA follows: TGTGCCAGCAGCGATAACGGGGGAGGCACAGATACGCAGTATTTT.

The rearrangement joins TRBV6-4 to TRBJ2-2, with 8 bases that match TRBD2. The CDR3 is 14 residues long. Germline-derived CDR1 and CDR2 are MRHNA and SNTAGT. V lost 5 bases to trimming and J lost 7 bases; unmatched junction nucleotides: 6. CDR3 sequence (DNA): TGTGCCAGCAGTCGAGCGGGGGATGGCGGGGAGCTGTTTTTT. This gives the protein CASSRAGDGGELFF.

The chain uses TRBV5-1 and TRBJ2-2; perhaps TRBD1 as D (5 bases). The CDR3 loop spans 14 amino acids. The germline gives CDR1 SGHRS, CDR2 YFSETQ. V lost 4 bases and J lost 5, with 12 bases in between. CDR3: CASSPQGYTGELFF. The CDR3 nucleotides are TGCGCCAGCAGCCCTCAGGGATATACCGGGGAGCTGTTTTTT.

V and J are TRBV3-1 (or the pseudogene TRBV3-2) and TRBJ2-2; 9 nucleotides align to TRBD1. With 4 bases clipped from V and 0 bases from J, the junction kept 3 bases outside the gene matches. Germline V CDR1 and CDR2: LGHDT, YNNKEL (reference sequence). The CDR3 spans 16 residues. CDR3 nucleotides: TGTGCCAGCAGCCTGGGACAGGGTACGAACACCGGGGAGCTGTTTTTT. Translating gives CASSLGQGTNTGELFF.

The V call is TRBV5-5, the J call TRBJ2-2, with TRBD1 matching over 10 bases. This CDR3 has 16 residues. V dropped 1 base and J dropped 5; count of bases not matched to a gene: 5. Germline CDR1 SGHKS, CDR2 YYEKEE (reference sequence). CDR3 region: CASSLRTGQGTGELFF. In DNA form, the CDR3 reads TGTGCCAGCAGCTTGCGAACGGGACAGGGGACCGGGGAGCTGTTTTTT.

The J gene is TRBJ2-3, the V gene TRBV29-1; D possibly corresponds to TRBD1 (6 bases). Germline V lookup: CDR1 SQVTM, CDR2 ANQGSEA. This CDR3 has 12 residues. V lost 5 bases and J lost 0, with 6 bases in between. The DNA of the CDR3 is TGCAGCGTTCAGGGGAGCACAGATACGCAGTATTTT. It translates to CSVQGSTDTQYF.

This clone was counted between two and nine times. This rearrangement joins TRBV15 to TRBJ1-3; the D is unclear. Trimming took off 0 bases at V and 0 bases at J, with 9 bases between the two ends. Germline V gene data show CDR1 as LNHNV and CDR2 as YYDKDF (reference sequence). The CDR3 covers 16 residues. Here the CDR3 reads CATSRDVGYSGNTIYF. CDR3 sequence (DNA): TGTGCCACCAGCAGAGATGTCGGCTACTCTGGAAACACCATATATTTT.

The chain has TRBV12-5 and TRBJ1-1; D is possibly TRBD1 (6 bases). The CDR3 has 13 residues. CDR1 LGHNT and CDR2 FRNRAP come from the germline V gene. V lost 5 bases and J lost 8, with 15 bases in between. CDR3: CASGLDRLREAFF. CDR3 bases: TGTGCTAGTGGTCTGGACAGACTTAGGGAAGCTTTCTTT.

V is TRBV9 and J is TRBJ2-1; 7 bases align to TRBD1. The germline CDR1 and CDR2 sequences are SGDLS and YYNGEE. This CDR3 contains 15 residues. The J segment lost 2 bases and the V segment lost 2 bases, leaving 4 bases of the junction unmatched. In nucleotides, the CDR3 is TGTGCCAGCAGCGTCACACAGGGGACCTACAATGAGCAGTTCTTC. Protein: CASSVTQGTYNEQFF. Complete variable domain (other parts from reference TRBV9 and TRBJ2-1): DSGVTQTPKHLITATGQRVTLRCSPRSGDLSVYWYQQSLDQGLQFLIQYYNGEERAKGNILERFSAQQFPDLHSELNLSSLELGDSALYFCASSVTQGTYNEQFFGPGTRLTVL.